The 26 T cell receptor beta chains below come from one sample, sequenced in a study of CD8+ T cells in alopecia areata. The sequencing template was cDNA reverse transcribed from extracted RNA. Measured with immunoSEQ multiplex PCR; TCRdb has only the in-frame clones, and not every one. The table lists 200,000 to 250,000 clones, around three fifths of them singletons, with approximately 0.44% in the top ten. The material was CD4+ T cells sorted from blood, obtained at week 0. These receptors originate from a human donor with alopecia areata.

This clone has a handful of counts. The chain couples TRBV4-1 to TRBJ2-5, with D uncertain. V lost 5 bases, J lost 5 bases, and 12 bases lay in between. The germline V gene has CDR1 MGHRA and CDR2 YSYEKL. The CDR3 covers 13 residues. Written as DNA, the CDR3 is TGCGCCAGCAGCAAGGCCGTACAGGAGACCCAGTACTTC. Its protein is CASSKAVQETQYF.

The rearrangement joins TRBV5-4 to TRBJ2-3; D call uncertain. Germline CDR1 and CDR2: SGHNT and YYREEE (reference sequence). Between the trimmed V and J ends, which lost 2 bases and 1 base, there was a span of 8 bases. This CDR3 region has 14 residues. Here the CDR3 DNA reads TGTGCCAGCAGCTTCAAGACTGGCACAGATACGCAGTATTTT. Protein: CASSFKTGTDTQYF.

The rearrangement uses TRBV7-3 and TRBJ1-1, with D hard to call. The CDR3 runs 14 residues. V was cut by 1 base and J by 1 base, with 7 bases left in between. Germline CDR1 SGHTA, CDR2 FQGTGA. The CDR3, as DNA: TGTGCCAGCAGCTTAAGGGCGGGGAACACTGAAGCTTTCTTT. Translating it yields CASSLRAGNTEAFF.

The gene calls are TRBV7-2 and TRBJ2-1, with TRBD1 matching 10 bases. Per the germline V gene, CDR1 is SGHTA and CDR2 is FQGNSA. The V segment lost 0 bases and the J segment 7 bases; nucleotides outside the gene matches: 6. The CDR3 loop spans 16 amino acids. CDR3 protein: CASSLARDRGGNEQFF. In nucleotides, the CDR3 is TGTGCCAGCAGCTTAGCTCGGGACAGGGGTGGAAATGAGCAGTTCTTC.

As for this clone: The sample contains more than one DNA sequence encoding this CDR3. The gene calls are TRBV30 and TRBJ2-1, with 11 nucleotides matching TRBD2. The J segment lost 4 bases and the V segment lost 2 bases, leaving 4 bases of the junction unmatched. There are 15 residues in the CDR3. Looked up from germline, CDR1 is GTSNPN and CDR2 is SVGIG (reference sequence). The CDR3 region has the DNA TGTGCCTGGAGTCCCGGGACTAGCGGATACAATGAGCAGTTCTTC. Its translation: CAWSPGTSGYNEQFF.

This clone was counted only a few times. The chain has TRBV19 and TRBJ2-1; D not certain. This CDR3 region has 15 residues. Deletions cut 1 base from V and 0 bases from J, with 7 bases between. Germline V gene sequence: CDR1 LNHDA, CDR2 SQIVND (reference sequence). CDR3 bases: TGTGCCAGTAGTATAGCGGTAAGCTCCTACAATGAGCAGTTCTTC. Its translation is CASSIAVSSYNEQFF. Filled out from reference TRBV19 and TRBJ2-1, the complete variable domain reads DGGITQSPKYLFRKEGQNVTLSCEQNLNHDAMYWYRQDPGQGLRLIYYSQIVNDFQKGDIAEGYSVSREKKESFPLTVTSAQKNPTAFYLCASSIAVSSYNEQFFGPGTRLTVL.

V is TRBV29-1 and J is TRBJ2-1, with TRBD2 matching 8 bases. The CDR3 consists of 12 residues. Germline lookup yields CDR1 SQVTM and CDR2 ANQGSEA. Trimming removed 7 bases from V and 7 bases from J; junction bases left unmatched: 6. The CDR3 region is CSARTSSNEQFF. CDR3 DNA sequence: TGCAGCGCCAGGACTAGCTCTAATGAGCAGTTCTTC.

The table lists this clone with a few counts. The chain employs TRBV21-1 and TRBJ1-1; the table gives TRBD1 as D, unverified against the DNA. TRBV21-1 is tagged as a pseudogene. The CDR3 totals 13 residues. Written as DNA, the CDR3 is TGTGCCAGCAGAGGGGGAATGAACACTGAAGCTTTCTTT. This encodes CASRGGMNTEAFF.

The chain is built from TRBV7-9 and TRBJ2-1; D possibly matches TRBD1 or TRBD2 (5 bases each). CDR1 and CDR2 from the germline V gene are SEHNR and FQNEAQ (reference sequence). The length of the CDR3 is 15 residues. V lost 5 bases, J lost 4 bases, and 15 bases lay in between. The DNA of the CDR3 is TGTGCCAGCAGCAGAACGGGACCTCCATACAATGAGCAGTTCTTC. This translates into CASSRTGPPYNEQFF.

The J gene is TRBJ1-2, the V gene TRBV10-3; D perhaps matches TRBD1 (5 bases). Deletions cut 7 bases from V and 7 bases from J, with 16 bases between. The CDR3 is 13 residues long. CDR1 and CDR2 from the germline V gene are ENHRY and SYGVKD. The DNA for the CDR3 is TGTGCCATCACCTTCGGTGGGACGAGTGGCTACACCTTC. As protein: CAITFGGTSGYTF.

The sample holds a few counts of this clone. The chain recombines TRBV6-6 with TRBJ2-3; no reliable D call. Germline lookup yields CDR1 MNHNY and CDR2 SVGAGI (reference sequence). V lost 3 bases and J lost 0, with 7 bases in between. CDR3 length: 14 amino acids. The CDR3 DNA sequence: TGTGCCAGCAGTTATGGTCGTAGCACAGATACGCAGTATTTT. Translation gives CASSYGRSTDTQYF.

This clone has more than one count but fewer than ten. The chain employs TRBV29-1 and TRBJ1-1; D is perhaps TRBD1 (6 bases). In germline, CDR1 is SQVTM, CDR2 ANQGSEA. The CDR3 is made up of 14 amino acids. Trimming removed 4 bases at V and 3 bases at J, with 15 bases between. CDR3 nucleotide sequence: TGCAGCGTTGCAGGGGTTCGCCCGGACACTGAAGCTTTCTTT. This translates into CSVAGVRPDTEAFF.

This clone was counted only a few times. The V and J genes are TRBV5-1 and TRBJ1-1; no firm D call. The CDR3 is 15 amino acids. V lost 4 bases and J 0 bases, leaving 13 bases between the germline ends. Germline lookup yields CDR1 SGHRS and CDR2 YFSETQ. CDR3 protein: CASSGGLLMNTEAFF. In DNA, the CDR3 is TGCGCCAGCAGCGGCGGACTTCTCATGAACACTGAAGCTTTCTTT. Combining the CDR3 with reference TRBV5-1 and TRBJ1-1 gives the whole variable domain KAGVTQTPRYLIKTRGQQVTLSCSPISGHRSVSWYQQTPGQGLQFLFEYFSETQRNKGNFPGRFSGRQFSNSRSEMNVSTLELGDSALYLCASSGGLLMNTEAFFGQGTRLTVV.

The sample holds a few counts of this clone. This rearrangement joins TRBV30 to TRBJ1-1; perhaps TRBD1 as D (6 bases). The CDR3 has 13 residues. Trimming cost V 2 bases and J 5 bases, with 12 bases left between them. Germline V gene sequence: CDR1 GTSNPN, CDR2 SVGIG (reference sequence). DNA of the CDR3: TGTGCCTGGAGTCCAGGGGCAAGGACTGAAGCTTTCTTT. It yields the protein CAWSPGARTEAFF. Full variable domain (remainder filled in from reference TRBV30 and TRBJ1-1): SQTIHQWPATLVQPVGSPLSLECTVEGTSNPNLYWYRQAAGRGLQLLFYSVGIGQISSEVPQNLSASRPQDRQFILSSKKLLLSDSGFYLCAWSPGARTEAFFGQGTRLTVV.

This clone appeared a few times. V and J are TRBV29-1 and TRBJ1-1; 8 positions match TRBD1. J was trimmed by 5 bases and V by 8 bases; bases with no gene match: 7. CDR1 and CDR2 from the germline V gene are SQVTM and ANQGSEA. The CDR3 extends over 12 amino acids. CDR3 region: CSQGASGTEAFF. As DNA, the CDR3 is TGCAGCCAGGGGGCCTCGGGGACTGAAGCTTTCTTT.

In the case of this clone: Relative to the germline gene, one junction end is altered; a read error may explain this. The rearrangement joins TRBV7-2 to TRBJ2-4; TRBD2 aligns across 15 bases. The CDR3 spans 18 residues. Germline CDR1 and CDR2: SGHTA and FQGNSA. The CDR3 nucleotides are TGTGCCAGCAGCTTGTCCCGGACTAGCGGGAGGGCCACAAACATTCAGTACTTC. Amino acid sequence: CASSLSRTSGRATNIQYF.

This clone was detected only a few times. The genes are TRBV7-3 and TRBJ2-1, with 8 bases lining up with TRBD2. Germline V gives CDR1 SGHTA, CDR2 FQGTGA. The CDR3 spans 14 residues. J lost 6 bases, V lost 5 bases, and 6 bases had no gene match. CDR3 nucleotides: TGTGCCAGCAGCCTCCGCGGGGGGATCAATGAGCAGTTCTTC. This codes for CASSLRGGINEQFF.

The rearrangement joins TRBV7-9 to TRBJ2-2; no reliable D call. The germline V gene encodes CDR1 SEHNR and CDR2 FQNEAQ (reference sequence). The CDR3 contains 16 residues. V was pared by 7 bases and J by 0 bases, with 15 bases between. CDR3 loop: CASTPRGATNTGELFF. CDR3 in DNA: TGTGCCAGCACCCCACGCGGCGCCACGAACACCGGGGAGCTGTTTTTT. Full variable domain (outside the CDR3, taken from reference TRBV7-9 and TRBJ2-2): DTGVSQNPRHKITKRGQNVTFRCDPISEHNRLYWYRQTLGQGPEFLTYFQNEAQLEKSRLLSDRFSAERPKGSFSTLEIQRTEQGDSAMYLCASTPRGATNTGELFFGEGSRLTVL.

The chain has TRBV7-2 and TRBJ1-5; no reliable D call. Between the trimmed V and J ends, which lost 4 bases and 3 bases, there was a span of 7 bases. CDR1 and CDR2 from the germline V gene are SGHTA and FQGNSA. This CDR3 has 13 residues. CDR3 DNA: TGTGCCAGCAGCTGGTGGGCCAATCAGCCCCAGCATTTT. This encodes CASSWWANQPQHF.

This clone was counted a few times. V gene TRBV4-2 combines with J gene TRBJ2-6; 10 bases fit TRBD2. Germline CDR1 reads LGHNA; CDR2 reads YNFKEQ. The length of the CDR3 is 18 residues. Trimming removed 7 bases from V and 2 bases from J; junction bases left unmatched: 11. CDR3 residues: CASTLGTSVLAGANVLTF. In DNA form, the CDR3 reads TGTGCCAGCACACTCGGGACTAGCGTTTTGGCTGGGGCCAACGTCCTGACTTTC.

The V and J genes are TRBV6-6 and TRBJ1-2; D not certain. This CDR3 region has 14 residues. The V gene lost 2 bases and the J gene lost 4 bases, with 11 bases spanning the gap. Germline values: CDR1 MNHNY, CDR2 SVGAGI (reference sequence). The CDR3 region is CASSYNGPSYGYTF. The CDR3 nucleotides read TGTGCCAGCAGTTACAATGGACCGAGCTATGGCTACACCTTC.

This clone was seen a few times. This rearrangement joins TRBV29-1 to TRBJ2-3; D is ambiguous. The CDR3 extends over 14 amino acids. With 2 bases removed from V and 2 bases from J, the gap between germline ends came to 11 bases. Germline CDR1 is SQVTM and CDR2 is ANQGSEA. The CDR3 sequence is CSVEMRLVTDTQYF. CDR3 bases: TGCAGCGTTGAAATGAGGCTCGTCACAGATACGCAGTATTTT.

The chain recombines TRBV5-1 with TRBJ2-7; D is ambiguous. CDR1 and CDR2 from the germline V gene are SGHRS and YFSETQ. The V gene lost 2 bases and the J gene lost 4 bases, with 13 bases spanning the gap. CDR3 size: 14 residues. CDR3 region: CASSLSLPEYEQYF. CDR3 coding DNA: TGCGCCAGCAGCTTATCACTACCCGAATACGAGCAGTACTTC.

This chain connects TRBV29-1 to TRBJ2-7, with TRBD1 matching over 7 bases. The V segment lost 7 bases and the J segment 3 bases; nucleotides outside the gene matches: 9. This CDR3 comprises 13 residues. Germline lookup yields CDR1 SQVTM and CDR2 ANQGSEA. The CDR3 DNA is TGCAGCGCCACAGGGGAGCCTTTCTACGAGCAGTACTTC. Translated: CSATGEPFYEQYF.

This chain links TRBV4-1 with TRBJ2-7; possibly TRBD1 or TRBD2 for D (6 bases each). V was shortened by 0 bases and J by 2 bases, with 14 bases between the two germline ends. CDR3 length: 16 amino acids. Germline V gene data show CDR1 as MGHRA and CDR2 as YSYEKL. CDR3 DNA sequence: TGCGCCAGCAGCCAAGATATCAAGGGGGGAACCTACGAGCAGTACTTC. Protein: CASSQDIKGGTYEQYF.

This rearrangement joins TRBV7-9 to TRBJ1-2; D ambiguous. Trimming cost V 1 base and J 7 bases, with 13 bases left between them. The CDR3 spans 14 residues. Looked up from germline, CDR1 is SEHNR and CDR2 is FQNEAQ (reference sequence). CDR3 in amino acids: CASSLGLEWVGYTF. CDR3 nucleotide sequence: TGTGCCAGCAGCTTAGGCCTAGAGTGGGTTGGCTACACCTTC.